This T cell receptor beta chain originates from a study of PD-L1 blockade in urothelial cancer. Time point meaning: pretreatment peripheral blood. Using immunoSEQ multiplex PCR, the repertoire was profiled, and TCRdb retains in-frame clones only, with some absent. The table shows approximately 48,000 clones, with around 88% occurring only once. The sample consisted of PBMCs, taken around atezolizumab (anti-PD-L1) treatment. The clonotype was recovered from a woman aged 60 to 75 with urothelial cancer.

This chain's CDR3 is CASSQTTGVETEAFF. The CDR3 DNA reads TGCGCCAGCAGCCAAACCACAGGGGTGGAAACTGAAGCTTTCTTT. The rearrangement uses TRBV4-3 and TRBJ1-1, with TRBD1 matching over 7 bases. Trimming removed 2 bases from V and 5 bases from J; junction bases left unmatched: 8. CDR3 length: 15 amino acids. CDR1 is LGHNA, CDR2 YSLEER, per germline.